This T cell receptor beta chain derives from a study of blood T cell repertoires in COVID-19. Turning to the study itself: The samples span acute and convalescent COVID-19 from the United States, Italy and Spain.

Two consecutive negative NP/OP PCR tests, clearance, or resolved symptoms defined Cohort 3 recovery. V was cut by 0 bases and J by 0 bases, with 10 bases left in between. Per germline, CDR1 SEHNR and CDR2 FQNEAQ (reference sequence). This CDR3 contains 16 residues. Only one count was recorded for this clone. TCRdb's copy holds only in-frame clones and misses some; the assay was immunoSEQ multiplex PCR. This repertoire shows approximately 350,000 clones, 75% to 90% found once; its top ten account for approximately 1%. The chain links TRBV7-9 to TRBJ2-3, with D possibly matching TRBD2 (5 bases). This receptor was obtained from a man between 18 and 29 years old who had recovered from COVID-19. The material sequenced was PBMCs or T cells enriched from blood (not recorded which). The CDR3 reads CASSLASGRSTDTQYF. The CDR3 DNA follows: TGTGCCAGCAGCTTAGCATCGGGGAGAAGCACAGATACGCAGTATTTT.